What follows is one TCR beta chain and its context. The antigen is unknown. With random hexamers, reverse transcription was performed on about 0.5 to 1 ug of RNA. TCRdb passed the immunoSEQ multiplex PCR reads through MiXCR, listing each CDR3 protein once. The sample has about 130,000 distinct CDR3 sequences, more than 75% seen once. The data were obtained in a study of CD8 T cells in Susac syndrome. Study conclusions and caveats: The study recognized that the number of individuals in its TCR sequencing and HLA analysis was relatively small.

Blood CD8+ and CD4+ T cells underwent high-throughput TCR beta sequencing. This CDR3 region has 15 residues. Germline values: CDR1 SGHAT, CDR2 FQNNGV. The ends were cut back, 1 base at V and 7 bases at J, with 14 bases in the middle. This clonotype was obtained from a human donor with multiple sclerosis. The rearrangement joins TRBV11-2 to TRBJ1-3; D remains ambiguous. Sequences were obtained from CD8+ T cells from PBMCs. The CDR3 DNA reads TGTGCCAGCAGCTTAGTGAGGGAAGCGTGGAACACCATATATTTT. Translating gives CASSLVREAWNTIYF.